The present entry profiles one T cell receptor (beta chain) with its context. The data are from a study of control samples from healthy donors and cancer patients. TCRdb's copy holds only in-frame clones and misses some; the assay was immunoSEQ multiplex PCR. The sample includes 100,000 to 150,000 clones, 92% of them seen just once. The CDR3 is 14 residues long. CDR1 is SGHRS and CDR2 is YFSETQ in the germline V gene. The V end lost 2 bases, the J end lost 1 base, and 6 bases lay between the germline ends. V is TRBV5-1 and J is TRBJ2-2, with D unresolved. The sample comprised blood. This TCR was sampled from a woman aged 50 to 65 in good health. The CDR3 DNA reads TGCGCCAGCAGCTTCGACGGGAACACCGGGGAGCTGTTTTTT. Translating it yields CASSFDGNTGELFF.